These T cell receptor beta chains were read from a single sample in a study of control samples from healthy donors and cancer patients. TCRdb's copy holds only in-frame clones and misses some; the assay was immunoSEQ multiplex PCR. Of approximately 88,000 clones in the sample, approximately 93% are singletons; the top ten hold approximately 1%. Sample: blood. The receptors were sampled from a woman younger than 45 in good health. Each CDR3 is given with its conserved first and last residue. Fields, in order: clone size, J gene, D gene, V gene, CDR3 DNA, CDR3 protein. The D gene is left open where the match is weak. Clone sizes are given selectively: once, few, many, or a class where the clone is expanded.

. | TRBJ1-1 | . | TRBV3-1/TRBV3-2 | TGTGCCAGCAGCCAAGGAACGGGGGGCACTGAAGCTTTCTTT | CASSQGTGGTEAFF
. | TRBJ1-2 | . | TRBV6-5 | TGTGCCAGCACCCTAGGGGCAGGGAGTTATGGCTACACCTTC | CASTLGAGSYGYTF
. | TRBJ1-6 | TRBD1 | TRBV25-1 | TGTGCCAGCAGACAGACAGGGGCGAATTCACCCCTCCACTTT | CASRQTGANSPLHF
. | TRBJ2-7 | . | TRBV5-1 | TGCGCCAGCAGCTTGTCCCTGGGGCAGAACTCCTACGAGCAGTACTTC | CASSLSLGQNSYEQYF
. | TRBJ2-7 | . | TRBV7-9 | TGTGCCAGCAGAACCGGACTGAACTACGAGCAGTACTTC | CASRTGLNYEQYF
. | TRBJ2-6 | TRBD1 | TRBV5-1 | TGCGCCAGCAGCTTTGGTAATTCCGACAGGGGGCTAGTCCTGACTTTC | CASSFGNSDRGLVLTF
. | TRBJ2-3 | TRBD2 | TRBV18 | TGTGCCAGCTCACCGGGACTAGCGGGGAGTCTCCCAGATACGCAGTATTTT | CASSPGLAGSLPDTQYF
. | TRBJ1-5 | . | TRBV28 | TGTGCCAGCAGTTGGGGACAAAAGCAGCCCCAGCATTTT | CASSWGQKQPQHF
. | TRBJ1-2 | TRBD1 | TRBV27 | TGTGCCAGCAGTTTAAGGGACAGCTATGGCTACACCTTC | CASSLRDSYGYTF
. | TRBJ1-5 | . | TRBV30 | TGTGCCTGGAGTCGGGGACATGCAACCAATCAGCCCCAGCATTTT | CAWSRGHATNQPQHF
. | TRBJ1-1 | . | TRBV5-6 | TGTGCCAGCAGCGGACCGGGACCTTGGAACACTGAAGCTTTCTTT | CASSGPGPWNTEAFF
. | TRBJ1-2 | . | TRBV29-1 | TGCAGCGCGCGAGAGCTACAGGGAGGTACTAACTATGGCTACACCTTC | CSARELQGGTNYGYTF
. | TRBJ2-3 | . | TRBV5-5 | TGTGCCAGCAGCTTGGTGGCGAGGAGCACAGATACGCAGTATTTT | CASSLVARSTDTQYF
. | TRBJ1-5 | TRBD1 | TRBV5-6 | TGTGCCAGCAGCTTTGGGCAGGGGGAAAGGCCCCAGCATTTT | CASSFGQGERPQHF
. | TRBJ2-2 | TRBD2 | TRBV7-3 | TGTGCCAGCAGCTTATTACTAGCGGAGTCTTGGGGCACCGGGGAGCTGTTTTTT | CASSLLLAESWGTGELFF
. | TRBJ1-2 | . | TRBV6-5 | TGTGCCTCCCTCGGGGCTCATGGCTACACCTTC | CASLGAHGYTF
. | TRBJ1-2 | . | TRBV5-8 | TGTGCCAGCAGCTTCAGGGCTAACTATGGCTACACCTTC | CASSFRANYGYTF
. | TRBJ1-1 | . | TRBV6-5 | TGTGCCAGCACCGGGCGGGGTTGGACTGAAGCTTTCTTT | CASTGRGWTEAFF
. | TRBJ1-5 | TRBD1 | TRBV28 | TGTGCCAGCAGTTTTCCGGGACAGGGTCGTAGCAATCAGCCCCAGCATTTT | CASSFPGQGRSNQPQHF
. | TRBJ2-2 | TRBD1 | TRBV2 | TGTGCCAGCAGACTACAGGGGGCGCTGACCGGGGAGCTGTTTTTT | CASRLQGALTGELFF
. | TRBJ2-3 | . | TRBV5-8 | TGTGCCAGCAGCTTGGGACAGCGCGGGGGCACAGATACGCAGTATTTT | CASSLGQRGGTDTQYF
. | TRBJ2-1 | TRBD2 | TRBV11-3 | TGTGCCAGCAGCTCGGGACTAGCGGGAGGATCCTACAATGAGCAGTTCTTC | CASSSGLAGGSYNEQFF
. | TRBJ2-2 | TRBD2 | TRBV27 | TGTGCCAGCAGCACACAATTGAGACTAGCGGGAGCGCGTGACACCGGGGAGCTGTTTTTT | CASSTQLRLAGARDTGELFF
once | TRBJ1-4 | . | TRBV18 | TGTGCCAGCTCACCACAGTGGGGGGGAGCAACTAATGAAAAACTGTTTTTT | CASSPQWGGATNEKLFF
. | TRBJ2-3 | TRBD1 | TRBV29-1 | TGCAGCGCTGCCGGACAGGAGACAGATACGCAGTATTTT | CSAAGQETDTQYF
. | TRBJ2-7 | . | TRBV5-1 | TGCGCCAGCAGCTTGGTGTCCGGGGAGCAGTACTTC | CASSLVSGEQYF
few | TRBJ2-2 | . | TRBV27 | TGTGCCAGCAGTTTATTCCGCGGAGGGGGGAACACCGGGGAGCTGTTTTTT | CASSLFRGGGNTGELFF
. | TRBJ2-5 | . | TRBV3-1/TRBV3-2 | TGTGCCAGCAGCCAAAACTCGGAGACCCAGTACTTC | CASSQNSETQYF
. | TRBJ2-7 | . | TRBV11-2 | TGTGCCAGCAGCTACGAAAGGACAGAACCACGGGAGCAGTACTTC | CASSYERTEPREQYF
once | TRBJ2-7 | . | TRBV11-2 | TGTGCCAGCAGCTCCCGACAGACCCACTCCTACGAGCAGTACTTC | CASSSRQTHSYEQYF
. | TRBJ1-1 | . | TRBV7-9 | TGTGCCAGCAGCCCTCCGGGGGTAATGAACACTGAAGCTTTCTTT | CASSPPGVMNTEAFF
. | TRBJ2-7 | . | TRBV5-1 | TGCGCCAGCAGCTTCGCCTCTCAGCGAGTCTACGAGCAGTACTTC | CASSFASQRVYEQYF
. | TRBJ1-4 | TRBD1 | TRBV28 | TGTGCCAGCAGTGATTCTAGGGGGCAAACTAATGAAAAACTGTTTTTT | CASSDSRGQTNEKLFF
. | TRBJ1-2 | . | TRBV5-4 | TGTGCCAGCAGCTTACAGGGCTTTAACTATGGCTACACCTTC | CASSLQGFNYGYTF
. | TRBJ1-2 | . | TRBV12-3/TRBV12-4 | TGTGCCAGCCGAGAAGGACGTGGAGGCTACACCTTC | CASREGRGGYTF
. | TRBJ2-7 | . | TRBV6-1 | TGTGCCAGCAGTGAACAACCAGGGGTCTACGAGCAGTACTTC | CASSEQPGVYEQYF
. | TRBJ2-1 | . | TRBV9 | TGTGCCAGCAGCCCCGGACCCGAGGGGGAGCAGTTCTTC | CASSPGPEGEQFF
. | TRBJ2-1 | TRBD2 | TRBV7-2 | TGTGCCAGCAGCTTAGTTGCTAGCGGGTCCTCCTACAATGAGCAGTTCTTC | CASSLVASGSSYNEQFF
. | TRBJ1-2 | . | TRBV2 | TGTGCCAGCAGTGTGGGGTATGGCTACACCTTC | CASSVGYGYTF
. | TRBJ2-2 | . | TRBV29-1 | TGCAGCGTTGTCACGGGAGCAACGGACACCGGGGAGCTGTTTTTT | CSVVTGATDTGELFF
. | TRBJ2-3 | . | TRBV2 | TGTGCCAGCACGGGGGGACAGAGCACAGATACGCAGTATTTT | CASTGGQSTDTQYF
. | TRBJ1-2 | . | TRBV12-3/TRBV12-4 | TGTGCCAGCAGTTTAGGCTCAAACTATGGCTACACCTTC | CASSLGSNYGYTF
. | TRBJ2-5 | . | TRBV14 | TGTGCCAGCAGCCAAGGATGGGGAAGCAAAGAGACCCAGTACTTC | CASSQGWGSKETQYF
. | TRBJ1-5 | . | TRBV6-4 | TGTGCCAGCAGTGACCCAATACTGCACAATCAGCCCCAGCATTTT | CASSDPILHNQPQHF
. | TRBJ2-7 | . | TRBV10-3 | TGTGCCATCAGTAATTTGGGGTGGGGGAGTGAGGACGAGCAGTACTTC | CAISNLGWGSEDEQYF
. | TRBJ2-5 | . | TRBV15 | TGTGCCACCAGCCAGCGGTGGGAGACCCAGTACTTC | CATSQRWETQYF
. | TRBJ1-1 | . | TRBV4-1 | TGCGCCAGTAGCCAAAAAGGACTCATGAACACTGAAGCTTTCTTT | CASSQKGLMNTEAFF
. | TRBJ2-2 | TRBD2 | TRBV28 | TGTGCCAGCAGTTTACAGGGAGGGGTCGCCCCCGGGGAGCTGTTTTTT | CASSLQGGVAPGELFF
. | TRBJ2-3 | . | TRBV30 | TGTGCCTGGAGTGTACCGCTGGGCTTGGGCACAGATACGCAGTATTTT | CAWSVPLGLGTDTQYF